The 14 T cell receptor beta chains below come from one sample, sequenced in a study of T-cell memory formation after mild COVID-19. TCRdb recomputed calls from the 5' RACE reads with MiXCR, one row per CDR3 protein. The sample shows hundreds of thousands of distinct CDR3 sequences, 15% to 20% of them seen only once. What was sequenced was PBMCs or a T cell subset sorted from them (not recorded which). These receptors were collected from a man between 18 and 35 years old who had mild COVID-19 (a few samples of this study predate the infection). Cell type and time point are not known.

In the case of this clonotype: The junction differs from germline at one of its ends, possibly a read error. The V gene is TRBV6-5, the J gene TRBJ1-5; D is uncertain. The germline V gene has CDR1 MNHEY and CDR2 SVGAGI. The CDR3 spans 15 residues. The CDR3 spells CASSDSGLINQPQHF. DNA for the CDR3: TGTGCCAGCAGTGACTCCGGACTGATCAATCAGCCCCAGCATTTT.

The CDR3 protein is CASSQDWPQGIAEAFF. The DNA of the CDR3 is TGCGCCAGCAGCCAAGATTGGCCGCAGGGTATAGCTGAAGCTTTCTTT. This rearrangement joins TRBV4-3 to TRBJ1-1, with D perhaps matching TRBD1 (5 bases). Germline-derived CDR1 and CDR2 are LGHNA and YSLEER. The CDR3 is 16 amino acids. With 0 bases removed from V and 6 bases from J, the gap between germline ends came to 17 bases.

There are many counts of this clonotype. This sequence joins TRBV4-1 and TRBJ1-2; D perhaps matches TRBD1 (6 bases). V was shortened by 3 bases and J by 4 bases, with 9 bases between the two germline ends. This CDR3 is built from 13 residues. Germline assignment: CDR1 MGHRA and CDR2 YSYEKL. CDR3 residues: CASSHQDSYGYTF. CDR3 in DNA: TGCGCCAGCAGCCACCAGGACAGCTATGGCTACACCTTC.

This clonotype was counted between two and nine times. The chain has TRBV6-6 and TRBJ2-2; D gene uncertain. CDR1 and CDR2 (germline): MNHNY, SVGAGI (reference sequence). V was shortened by 2 bases and J by 3 bases, with 7 bases between the two germline ends. The CDR3 has 14 amino acids. CDR3: CASSYTRDTGELFF. CDR3 nucleotide sequence: TGTGCCAGCAGTTACACACGGGACACCGGGGAGCTGTTTTTT.

The chain uses TRBV20-1 and TRBJ1-3, with D perhaps TRBD1 (5 bases). This CDR3 has 13 amino acids. In germline, CDR1 is DFQATT, CDR2 SNEGSKA (reference sequence). Trimming shortened V by 7 bases and J by 0 bases, and 10 bases separated the two germline ends. The CDR3: CSVGGSSGNTIYF. CDR3 nucleotide sequence: TGCAGTGTCGGGGGGAGCTCTGGAAACACCATATATTTT.

V and J are TRBV7-2 and TRBJ1-2; 7 bases fit TRBD1. V shed 1 base and J 6 bases; nucleotides not matched to a gene: 2. CDR3 length: 13 amino acids. Germline loops: CDR1 SGHTA, CDR2 FQGNSA. The CDR3 DNA sequence: TGTGCCAGCAGCTTAGAAGGGGGCAATGGCTACACCTTC. The encoded protein is CASSLEGGNGYTF.

J is TRBJ2-1 and V is TRBV7-9; the match to TRBD2 covers 10 bases. V shed 1 base, J shed 8 bases, and the junction held 11 bases outside the gene matches. Germline values: CDR1 SEHNR, CDR2 FQNEAQ (reference sequence). The CDR3 is 17 residues long. The CDR3 loop reads CASSLGASGGAGDEQFF. CDR3 coding DNA: TGTGCCAGCAGCTTAGGGGCTAGCGGGGGCGCCGGGGATGAGCAGTTCTTC.

The chain recombines TRBV4-1 with TRBJ2-5; weak D call: TRBD2 (5 bases). The CDR3 contains 14 residues. Trimming removed 5 bases at V and 1 base at J, with 11 bases between. CDR1 and CDR2 from the germline V gene are MGHRA and YSYEKL. CDR3 in amino acids: CASSYGLTQETQYF. The CDR3 nucleotides are TGCGCCAGCAGCTATGGACTGACCCAAGAGACCCAGTACTTC.

The rearrangement uses TRBV5-1 and TRBJ2-1; the match to TRBD2 covers 12 bases. Germline CDR1 and CDR2: SGHRS and YFSETQ. The CDR3 is made up of 16 amino acids. V shed 3 bases and J 8 bases; nucleotides not matched to a gene: 9. The CDR3 DNA follows: TGCGCCAGCAGCTGGCTAGCGGGGGGGGCCCCGTATGAGCAGTTCTTC. Translated: CASSWLAGGAPYEQFF.

This clonotype appeared many times. The chain recombines TRBV12-3 or TRBV12-4 with TRBJ2-2; TRBD1 might be the D (6 bases). Deletions cut 5 bases from V and 5 bases from J, with 12 bases between. This CDR3 contains 14 residues. The CDR3 spells CASSKNRETGELFF. Here the CDR3 DNA reads TGTGCCAGCAGTAAGAACAGGGAAACCGGGGAGCTGTTTTTT.

There are a few counts of this clonotype. V and J are TRBV12-5 and TRBJ1-2; D not resolved. The CDR3 has 14 amino acids. Trimming cost V 6 bases and J 5 bases, with 16 bases left between them. The germline CDR1 and CDR2 sequences are LGHNT and FRNRAP. The DNA of the CDR3 is TGTGCTAGTGGCACCCTTTCGCTTGTTTATGGCTACACCTTC. Its translation: CASGTLSLVYGYTF.

The V call is TRBV5-1, the J call TRBJ2-1; tentatively, D is TRBD2 (6 bases). Germline loops: CDR1 SGHRS, CDR2 YFSETQ. Trimming shortened V by 2 bases and J by 3 bases, and 9 bases separated the two germline ends. The CDR3 length is 14 residues. DNA for the CDR3: TGCGCCAGCAGCTTATGGGGGGTCTACAATGAGCAGTTCTTC. Translating it yields CASSLWGVYNEQFF.

V gene TRBV4-1 combines with J gene TRBJ2-7, with 7 bases aligning to TRBD1. In germline, CDR1 is MGHRA, CDR2 YSYEKL. V trimming: 6 bases; J trimming: 5 bases; junction bases outside the gene matches: 10. The CDR3 is made up of 14 amino acids. The CDR3 coding sequence is TGCGCCAGCAGTGAGGACAGGTTTTCGGACGAGCAGTACTTC. It encodes CASSEDRFSDEQYF.

The chain joins TRBV20-1 to TRBJ2-1; 9 bases agree with TRBD2. This CDR3 contains 14 residues. The trim removed 2 bases at V and 7 bases at J, leaving 6 bases unmatched. Looked up from germline, CDR1 is DFQATT and CDR2 is SNEGSKA (reference sequence). This chain's CDR3 is CSARRAGGVNEQFF. The CDR3 nucleotides read TGCAGTGCTAGACGGGCGGGAGGGGTGAATGAGCAGTTCTTC.